This T cell receptor (beta chain) was obtained from a study of blood T cell repertoires in COVID-19. About the study: Samples of COVID-19 (acute and convalescent) were obtained from the United States, Italy and Spain. PBMCs, B-cell-depleted T cells, or T cells were the source of the cDNA or gDNA that made up the material.

Some clones are missing from TCRdb's copy, which holds only in-frame ones; the method was immunoSEQ multiplex PCR. The sample records approximately 140,000 clones, 85% to 90% being singletons. The germline CDR1 and CDR2 sequences are SGHAT and FQNNGV. After removal of 5 bases from V and 11 bases from J, the junction contained 14 bases not matched to a gene. This CDR3 has 15 residues. The J gene is TRBJ2-3, the V gene TRBV11-2; 9 bases align to TRBD2. The receptor was isolated from a man aged 50 or older with active or convalescent COVID-19. The sample taken for sequencing was peripheral blood. CDR3 DNA: TGTGCCAGCAGCCCCACGCTGGGCGGGGGGGCCCTGCAGTATTTT. It encodes CASSPTLGGGALQYF.